Sequencing of this T cell receptor (beta chain) was carried out in a study of response to subunit inactivated influenza vaccine. Only a few counts were recorded for this clonotype. The antigen remains unidentified. Findings of the study overall: Few additional T cells are recruited per seasonal influenza vaccination, authors suggested.

TCRdb re-analysed the RT-PCR reads in MiXCR, keeping a single row per CDR3 protein. The sample records about 190,000 distinct CDR3 sequences, roughly an eighth being singletons. This receptor was identified in a man aged 50-59 years who received an inactivated influenza vaccine. The source was CD8+ T cells sorted from PBMCs, collected 4 to 6 days after vaccination.

The CDR3, as DNA: TGTGCCACCAGCATAGGGACTAGCGGGACCAATGAGCAGTTCTTC. This codes for CATSIGTSGTNEQFF. V is TRBV15 and J is TRBJ2-1; 13 positions agree with TRBD2. This CDR3 has 15 amino acids. V shed 4 bases, J shed 6 bases, and the junction held 3 bases outside the gene matches. Per the germline V gene, CDR1 is LNHNV and CDR2 is YYDKDF (reference sequence).